The T cell receptor (beta chain) described here comes from a study of regulatory T cells in long-lasting Graves disease. Time point here: newly diagnosed GD, antithyroid drugs for less than 3 months. PBMC-extracted RNA yielded the TCR library. The trim removed 0 bases at V and 0 bases at J, leaving 5 bases unmatched. Germline V gene lookup returns CDR1 MNHEY and CDR2 SVGEGT. This CDR3 comprises 16 residues. CDR3 regions were amplified by Arm-PCR using iRepertoire HTBI primers to build TCR beta libraries. MiXCR, run by TCRdb on the multiplex PCR reads, gives a single entry per CDR3 protein. The sample lists about 420,000 distinct CDR3 sequences, about a sixth occurring once. These data also featured in a second study, about T cells in Graves' hyperthyroidism and ophthalmopathy. From that paper: Most clonotypes that expanded in the thyroid above 0.001 also showed up in blood.

The sample in question was peripheral blood mononuclear cells (PBMCs), obtained at new diagnosis, from a patient treated with antithyroid drugs. V gene TRBV6-2 or TRBV6-3 combines with J gene TRBJ2-7; TRBD1 aligns across 7 bases. This receptor was taken from a woman younger than 35 with Graves disease. CDR3 sequence reads: CASSYSRGLSSYEQYF. CDR3 DNA: TGTGCCAGCAGTTACTCTAGGGGGCTTAGCTCCTACGAGCAGTACTTC.